This T cell receptor beta chain derives from a study of tumor-infiltrating lymphocytes in oesophageal squamous cell carcinoma. TCRdb ran MiXCR on the PCR reads and lists one entry per CDR3 protein. The sample includes approximately 6,000 distinct CDR3 sequences, around 15% of them seen just once. CDR3 length: 15 residues. CDR1 and CDR2 (germline): SGHAT, FQNNGV. The ends lost 4 bases at V and 4 bases at J; junction bases unmatched: 7. This clonotype rates as medium-sized. Sequenced sample: normal esophageal tissue next to the tumor. This receptor was identified in a male donor with esophageal squamous cell carcinoma. This sequence joins TRBV11-2 and TRBJ2-3; 8 bases align to TRBD1. The CDR3 region is CASSSDRAGSDTQYF. The CDR3 DNA reads TGTGCCAGCAGCTCGGACAGGGCGGGTTCAGATACGCAGTATTTT.